This T cell receptor (beta chain) was recorded in a study of T cells in Graves' hyperthyroidism and ophthalmopathy. This clonotype was observed at least ten times. Its specificity is unknown. PBMCs came from around 10 ml fresh peripheral blood. General observations from the study: Ophthalmopathy and stable hyperthyroidism were separated by a 13 V-J model. In the blood, most expanded thyroid clonotypes above 0.001 appeared as well.

It was RNA transcripts that yielded the amplified TCR beta CDR3 regions. First-round RT-PCR with HTBI primers amplified the TCR CDR3 region. TCRdb reanalysed the multiplex PCR reads using MiXCR and keeps one entry per CDR3 protein. The sample consists of more than 350,000 distinct CDR3 sequences, about a sixth of them appearing once. Germline-derived CDR1 and CDR2 are SQVTM and ANQGSEA. The length of the CDR3 is 14 residues. The V gene lost 2 bases and the J gene lost 0 bases, with 9 bases spanning the gap. The chain uses TRBV29-1 and TRBJ2-3; D is ambiguous. Material for sequencing was blood. The source is a woman in her twenties or thirties with Graves' hyperthyroidism that later progressed to Graves' ophthalmopathy. The CDR3 nucleotides are TGCAGCGTTGAACTTCCGGATAGCACAGATACGCAGTATTTT. This encodes CSVELPDSTDTQYF.